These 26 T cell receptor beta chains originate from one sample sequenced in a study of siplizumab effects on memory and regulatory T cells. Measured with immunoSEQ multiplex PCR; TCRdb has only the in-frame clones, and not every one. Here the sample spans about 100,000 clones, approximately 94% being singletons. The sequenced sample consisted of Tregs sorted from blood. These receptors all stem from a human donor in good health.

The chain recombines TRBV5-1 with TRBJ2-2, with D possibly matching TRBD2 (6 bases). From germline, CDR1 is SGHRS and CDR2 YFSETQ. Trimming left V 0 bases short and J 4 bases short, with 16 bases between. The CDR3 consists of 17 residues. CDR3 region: CASSLETIAVGTGELFF. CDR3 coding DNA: TGCGCCAGCAGCTTGGAGACTATAGCGGTGGGCACCGGGGAGCTGTTTTTT.

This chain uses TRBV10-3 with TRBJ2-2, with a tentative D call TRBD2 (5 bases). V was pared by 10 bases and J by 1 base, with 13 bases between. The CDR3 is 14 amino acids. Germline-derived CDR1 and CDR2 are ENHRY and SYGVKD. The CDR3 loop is CATRFGVNTGELFF. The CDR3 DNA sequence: TGTGCCACCCGTTTCGGGGTGAACACCGGGGAGCTGTTTTTT.

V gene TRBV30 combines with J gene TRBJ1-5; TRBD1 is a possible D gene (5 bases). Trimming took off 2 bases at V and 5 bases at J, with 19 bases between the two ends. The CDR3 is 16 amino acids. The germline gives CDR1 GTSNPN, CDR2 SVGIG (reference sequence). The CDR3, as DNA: TGTGCCTGGAGTCCTCCGGGGCAGGCGCTGTATCAGCCCCAGCATTTT. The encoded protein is CAWSPPGQALYQPQHF. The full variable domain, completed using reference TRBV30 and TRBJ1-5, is SQTIHQWPATLVQPVGSPLSLECTVEGTSNPNLYWYRQAAGRGLQLLFYSVGIGQISSEVPQNLSASRPQDRQFILSSKKLLLSDSGFYLCAWSPPGQALYQPQHFGDGTRLSIL.

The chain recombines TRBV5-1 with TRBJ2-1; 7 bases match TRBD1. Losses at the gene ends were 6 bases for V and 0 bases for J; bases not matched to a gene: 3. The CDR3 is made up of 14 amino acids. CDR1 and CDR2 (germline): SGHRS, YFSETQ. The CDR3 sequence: CASTGGNSYNEQFF. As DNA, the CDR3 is TGCGCCAGCACAGGGGGTAACTCCTACAATGAGCAGTTCTTC.

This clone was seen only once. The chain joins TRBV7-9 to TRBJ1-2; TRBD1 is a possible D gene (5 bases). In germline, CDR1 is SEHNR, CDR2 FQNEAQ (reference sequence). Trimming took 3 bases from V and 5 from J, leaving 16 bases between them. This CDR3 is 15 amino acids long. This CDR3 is CASSLSGMSGYGYTF. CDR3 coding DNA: TGTGCCAGCAGCTTGTCAGGGATGAGTGGATATGGCTACACCTTC.

The CDR3 region has the DNA TGTGCCATCAGTGAGTCGAAAGTGTTGGGCTTAGCAGCCGAGCAGTACTTC. Residues: CAISESKVLGLAAEQYF. The chain uses TRBV10-3 and TRBJ2-7; unclear D gene. The V end lost 0 bases, the J end lost 6 bases, and 21 bases lay between the germline ends. The CDR3 is 17 amino acids. CDR1 ENHRY and CDR2 SYGVKD come from the germline V gene.

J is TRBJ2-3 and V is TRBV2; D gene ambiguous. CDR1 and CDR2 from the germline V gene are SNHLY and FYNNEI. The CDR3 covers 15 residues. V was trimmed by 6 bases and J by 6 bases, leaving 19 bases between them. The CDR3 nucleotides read TGTGCCAGCAGGATGGACGCTATGTTGGGGGATACGCAGTATTTT. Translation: CASRMDAMLGDTQYF. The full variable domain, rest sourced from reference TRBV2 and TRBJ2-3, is EPEVTQTPSHQVTQMGQEVILRCVPISNHLYFYWYRQILGQKVEFLVSFYNNEISEKSEIFDDQFSVERPDGSNFTLKIRSTKLEDSAMYFCASRMDAMLGDTQYFGPGTRLTVL.

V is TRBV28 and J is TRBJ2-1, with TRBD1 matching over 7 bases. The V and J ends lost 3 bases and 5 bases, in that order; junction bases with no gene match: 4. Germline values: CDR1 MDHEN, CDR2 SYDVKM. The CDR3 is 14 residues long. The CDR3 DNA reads TGTGCCAGCAGTTTTGGGGACAGAAACAATGAGCAGTTCTTC. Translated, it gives CASSFGDRNNEQFF.

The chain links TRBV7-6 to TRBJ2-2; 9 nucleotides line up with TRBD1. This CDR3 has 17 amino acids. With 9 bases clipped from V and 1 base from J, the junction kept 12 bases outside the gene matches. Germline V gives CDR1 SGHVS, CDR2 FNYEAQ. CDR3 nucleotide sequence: TGTGCCAGTTCACGGGACAGGGAAGCGCAGAACACCGGGGAGCTGTTTTTT. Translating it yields CASSRDREAQNTGELFF.

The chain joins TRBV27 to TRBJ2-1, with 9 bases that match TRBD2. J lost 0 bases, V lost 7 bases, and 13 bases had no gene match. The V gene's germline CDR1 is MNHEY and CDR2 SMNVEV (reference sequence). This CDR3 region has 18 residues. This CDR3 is CASTPWSGRRSSYNEQFF. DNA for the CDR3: TGTGCCAGCACCCCCTGGAGCGGGAGGCGAAGCTCCTACAATGAGCAGTTCTTC.

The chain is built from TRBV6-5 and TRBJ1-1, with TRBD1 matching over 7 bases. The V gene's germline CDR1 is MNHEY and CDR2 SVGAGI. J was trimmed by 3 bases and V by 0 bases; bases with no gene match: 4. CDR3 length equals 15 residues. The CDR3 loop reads CASSYSAGGYTEAFF. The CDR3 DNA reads TGTGCCAGCAGTTACTCAGCAGGGGGATACACTGAAGCTTTCTTT.

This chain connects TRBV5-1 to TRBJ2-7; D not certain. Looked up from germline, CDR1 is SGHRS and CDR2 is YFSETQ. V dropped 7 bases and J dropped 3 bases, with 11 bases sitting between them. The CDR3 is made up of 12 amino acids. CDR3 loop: CASGKRSYEQYF. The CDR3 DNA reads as TGCGCCAGCGGAAAGAGGAGCTACGAGCAGTACTTC.

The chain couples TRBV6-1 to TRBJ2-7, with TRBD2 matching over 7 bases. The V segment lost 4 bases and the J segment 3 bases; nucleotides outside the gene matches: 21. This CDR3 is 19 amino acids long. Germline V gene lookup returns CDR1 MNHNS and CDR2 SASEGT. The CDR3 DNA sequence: TGTGCCAGCAGTGGGGGGAAGACCCGCGGGAGTAGGCACTTCTACGAGCAGTACTTC. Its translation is CASSGGKTRGSRHFYEQYF.

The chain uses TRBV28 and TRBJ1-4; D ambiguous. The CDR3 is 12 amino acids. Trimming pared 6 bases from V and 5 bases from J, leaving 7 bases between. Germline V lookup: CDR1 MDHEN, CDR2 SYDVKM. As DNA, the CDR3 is TGTGCCAGCAGAAACCGGAATGAAAAACTGTTTTTT. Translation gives CASRNRNEKLFF. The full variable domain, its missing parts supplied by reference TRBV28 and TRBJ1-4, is DVKVTQSSRYLVKRTGEKVFLECVQDMDHENMFWYRQDPGLGLRLIYFSYDVKMKEKGDIPEGYSVSREKKERFSLILESASTNQTSMYLCASRNRNEKLFFGSGTQLSVL.

The CDR3 DNA reads as TGTGCCAGCTCACCACCGATAGATACGCAGTATTTT. Protein product: CASSPPIDTQYF. The chain is built from TRBV18 and TRBJ2-3; D is unclear. Germline lookup yields CDR1 KGHSH and CDR2 LQKENI. This CDR3 spans 12 amino acids. V was pared by 0 bases and J by 5 bases, with 3 bases between.

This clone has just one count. The CDR3 region has the DNA TGTGCCAGCAGCACCTCCCAACTAGCCCAGCAGTTCTTC. It translates to CASSTSQLAQQFF. The genes are TRBV6-5 and TRBJ2-1, with a tentative D call TRBD2 (6 bases). The germline V gene has CDR1 MNHEY and CDR2 SVGAGI. The V end was cut by 6 bases, the J end by 11 bases, with 17 bases between. This CDR3 region has 13 residues.

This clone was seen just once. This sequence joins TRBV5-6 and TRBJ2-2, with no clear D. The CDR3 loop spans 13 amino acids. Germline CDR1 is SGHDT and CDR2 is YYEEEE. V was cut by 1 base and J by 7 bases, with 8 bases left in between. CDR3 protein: CASSLSVVGELFF. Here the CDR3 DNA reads TGTGCCAGCAGCTTGTCTGTAGTCGGGGAGCTGTTTTTT.

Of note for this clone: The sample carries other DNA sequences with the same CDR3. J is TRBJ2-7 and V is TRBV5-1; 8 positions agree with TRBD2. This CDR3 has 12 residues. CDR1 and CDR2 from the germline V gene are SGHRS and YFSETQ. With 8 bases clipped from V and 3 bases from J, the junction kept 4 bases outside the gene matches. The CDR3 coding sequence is TGCGCCAGTAGGACTAGCAGCTACGAGCAGTACTTC. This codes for CASRTSSYEQYF.

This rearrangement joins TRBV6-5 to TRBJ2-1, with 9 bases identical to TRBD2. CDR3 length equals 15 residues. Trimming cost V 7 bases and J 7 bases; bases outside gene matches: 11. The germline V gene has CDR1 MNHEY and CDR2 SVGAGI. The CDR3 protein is CASTLAGAVRNEQFF. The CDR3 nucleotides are TGTGCCAGCACCTTAGCGGGAGCGGTCAGAAATGAGCAGTTCTTC.

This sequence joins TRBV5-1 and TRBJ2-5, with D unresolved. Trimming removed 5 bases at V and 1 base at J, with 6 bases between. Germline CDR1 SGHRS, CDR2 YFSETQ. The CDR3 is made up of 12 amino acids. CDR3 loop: CASRGLQETQYF. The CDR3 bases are TGCGCCAGCAGAGGCCTCCAAGAGACCCAGTACTTC.

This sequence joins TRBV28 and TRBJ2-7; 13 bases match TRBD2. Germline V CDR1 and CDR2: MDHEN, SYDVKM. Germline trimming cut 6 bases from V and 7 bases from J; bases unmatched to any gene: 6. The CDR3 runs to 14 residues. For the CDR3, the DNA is TGTGCCAGCAGACTAGCGGGAGGGCCGCGGGAGCAGTACTTC. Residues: CASRLAGGPREQYF.

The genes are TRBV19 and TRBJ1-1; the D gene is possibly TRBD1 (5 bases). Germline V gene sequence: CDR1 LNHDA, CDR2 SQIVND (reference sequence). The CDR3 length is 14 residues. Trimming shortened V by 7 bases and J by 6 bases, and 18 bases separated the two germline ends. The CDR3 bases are TGTGCCAGTATTTCTCGTGGGACGGTCGCTGAAGCTTTCTTT. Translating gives CASISRGTVAEAFF.

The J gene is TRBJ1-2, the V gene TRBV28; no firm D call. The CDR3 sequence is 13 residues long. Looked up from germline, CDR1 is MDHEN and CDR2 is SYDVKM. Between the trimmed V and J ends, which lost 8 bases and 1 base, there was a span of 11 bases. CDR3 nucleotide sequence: TGTGCCAGCCGCACCTCAGTTAACTATGGCTACACCTTC. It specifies CASRTSVNYGYTF.

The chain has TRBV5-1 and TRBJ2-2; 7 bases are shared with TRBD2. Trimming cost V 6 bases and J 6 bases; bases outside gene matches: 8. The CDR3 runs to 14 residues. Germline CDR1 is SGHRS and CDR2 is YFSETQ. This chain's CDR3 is CASTQSGNPGELFF. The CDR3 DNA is TGCGCCAGCACCCAGAGCGGGAATCCCGGGGAGCTGTTTTTT.

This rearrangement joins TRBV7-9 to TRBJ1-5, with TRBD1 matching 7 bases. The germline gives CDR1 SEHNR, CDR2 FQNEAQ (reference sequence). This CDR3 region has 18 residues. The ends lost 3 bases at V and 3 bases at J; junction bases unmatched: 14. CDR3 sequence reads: CASSFGGAQGYDNQPQHF. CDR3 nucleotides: TGTGCCAGCAGCTTCGGAGGAGCACAGGGGTATGACAATCAGCCCCAGCATTTT.

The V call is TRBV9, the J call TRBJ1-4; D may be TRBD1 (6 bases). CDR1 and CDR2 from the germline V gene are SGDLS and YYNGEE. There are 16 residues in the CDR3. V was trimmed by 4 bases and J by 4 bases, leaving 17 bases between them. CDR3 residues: CASSRGSGVINEKLFF. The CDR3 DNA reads TGTGCCAGCAGCAGGGGTTCAGGGGTCATTAATGAAAAACTGTTTTTT.